These T cell receptor beta chains were read from a single sample in a study of blood T cells in healthy people across ages. Each CDR3 protein is one row after TCRdb ran MiXCR on the 5' RACE reads. The sample consists of over 600,000 distinct CDR3 sequences, around 41% of them appearing once. Sequenced input: blood. The origin of the receptors is a man at least 80 years old in good health. Each CDR3 is given with its conserved first and last residue. The D gene is left open where the match is weak. Only some rows state a clone size, as once, few, many or a class for expanded clones.

clone_size	cdr3_length	d_call	v_call	j_call	cdr3_nt	cdr3_aa
-	13	-	TRBV20-1	TRBJ2-2	TGCAGTGCTAGATCTATCAGGGCCGGGGAGCTGTTTTTT	CSARSIRAGELFF
few	13	-	TRBV2	TRBJ1-2	TGTGCCAGCAGTGAAGGGATCAACTATGGCTACACCTTC	CASSEGINYGYTF
-	13	-	TRBV21-1	TRBJ2-7	TGTGCCAGCAAGTCGGAGTACGGCTACGAGCAGTACTTC	CASKSEYGYEQYF
-	15	-	TRBV7-3	TRBJ2-1	TGTGCCAGCAGCTTAACTAGGAGCTCCTACAATGAGCAGTTCTTC	CASSLTRSSYNEQFF
few	13	-	TRBV14	TRBJ2-2	TGTGCCAGCAGCCATCAGGGGACCGGGGAGCTGTTTTTT	CASSHQGTGELFF
few	15	TRBD2	TRBV6-6	TRBJ2-3	TGTGCCAGCACCTCACTAGCGTTGACTATGGATACGCAGTATTTT	CASTSLALTMDTQYF
-	14	-	TRBV6-2/TRBV6-3	TRBJ2-1	TGTGCCAGCGCAAGGGGAGGGGGGTACAATGAGCAGTTCTTC	CASARGGGYNEQFF
few	15	-	TRBV20-1	TRBJ1-1	TGCAGTGCCAAGAAGACGGGGGCTGGGGACACTGAAGCTTTCTTT	CSAKKTGAGDTEAFF
-	16	-	TRBV7-2	TRBJ2-7	TGTACCAGCAGCTTTCAACCAACAATCGAGACCTACGAGCAGTACTTC	CTSSFQPTIETYEQYF
-	16	TRBD2	TRBV5-1	TRBJ2-3	TGCGCCAGCAGCACCCCTAGCGGGGGAAGCACAGATACGCAGTATTTT	CASSTPSGGSTDTQYF
once	17	TRBD2	TRBV28	TRBJ2-2	TGTGCCAGCAGTCTATTTGGACTAGCGTCGAACACCGGGGAGCTGTTTTTT	CASSLFGLASNTGELFF
-	15	TRBD2	TRBV7-2	TRBJ2-1	TGTGCCAGCAGCCGCGGGGTAGCGGGAGACTATGAGCAGTTCTTC	CASSRGVAGDYEQFF
few	11	-	TRBV30	TRBJ2-7	TGTGCCTGGGACGGTAACTACGAGCAGTACTTC	CAWDGNYEQYF
-	16	TRBD1	TRBV5-1	TRBJ2-7	TGCGCCAGCAGGCTATACCCGGGACAGGGAAAGGACGAGCAGTACTTC	CASRLYPGQGKDEQYF
-	15	-	TRBV9	TRBJ2-3	TGTGCCAGCAGCGTAGTAGGAGGGAAGGCAGATACGCAGTATTTT	CASSVVGGKADTQYF
-	16	TRBD1	TRBV12-3/TRBV12-4	TRBJ2-5	TGTGCCAGCAGCGACTCTGGGACAGGGAGACAAGAGACCCAGTACTTC	CASSDSGTGRQETQYF
many	13	TRBD2	TRBV7-3	TRBJ2-7	TGTGCCAGCAGCGTAACTAGCGCGTACGAGCAGTACTTC	CASSVTSAYEQYF
few	16	-	TRBV12-3/TRBV12-4	TRBJ2-5	TGTGCCAGCAGTCGCTACCCGGGATCTCAGCGCTCAGAGCAGTACTTC	CASSRYPGSQRSEQYF
few	14	TRBD1	TRBV7-2	TRBJ2-1	TGTGCCAGCAGCTTAGCCAGGGGGTACAATGAGCAGTTCTTC	CASSLARGYNEQFF
few	14	-	TRBV6-5	TRBJ1-1	TGTGCCAGCGGGGCCCGGGTCTTGAACACTGAAGCTTTCTTT	CASGARVLNTEAFF
few	14	TRBD1	TRBV6-1	TRBJ2-7	TGTGCCACCAGCTTGGACAGGGGGAACTACGAGCAGTACTTC	CATSLDRGNYEQYF
few	15	-	TRBV4-3	TRBJ1-4	TGCGCCAGCAGCCAAATACGACCGGGGGGTGAAAAACTGTTTTTT	CASSQIRPGGEKLFF
once	14	-	TRBV20-1	TRBJ2-7	TGCAGTGCTGAAGCCGGGACCGTAACCTACGAGCAGTACTTC	CSAEAGTVTYEQYF
-	15	-	TRBV5-1	TRBJ2-5	TGCGCCAGCGGTCCAGAGGCAACCCGTCAAGAGACCCAGTACTTC	CASGPEATRQETQYF
-	15	TRBD2	TRBV10-2	TRBJ2-2	TGCGCCAGCAGCCAGACTAGCCTGGGCACCGGGGAGCTGTTTTTT	CASSQTSLGTGELFF
once	15	-	TRBV9	TRBJ2-1	TGTGCCAGCAGCGTAGTGCAGGGACGCCAAGAGACCCAGTTCTTC	CASSVVQGRQETQFF
-	14	-	TRBV7-3	TRBJ1-1	TGTGCCAGCAGCTTAACTAACGAAAACACTGAAGCTTTCTTT	CASSLTNENTEAFF
-	13	-	TRBV12-3/TRBV12-4	TRBJ2-7	TGTGCCAGCAGTCGCGCTATGGGCTACGAGCAGTACTTC	CASSRAMGYEQYF
-	13	-	TRBV30	TRBJ1-4	TGTGCCTGGAGTTGGACGAGGGGCGAAAAACTGTTTTTT	CAWSWTRGEKLFF
-	17	TRBD1	TRBV12-3/TRBV12-4	TRBJ2-6	TGTGCCAGCAGTCGTTCTAATCAGGGGGCTGGGGCCAACGTCCTGACTTTC	CASSRSNQGAGANVLTF
many	14	TRBD1	TRBV5-6	TRBJ1-2	TGTGCCAGCAGAACGGACAGGGGAGTCTCTGGCTACACCTTC	CASRTDRGVSGYTF
-	15	-	TRBV4-3	TRBJ2-1	TGCGCCAGCAGCCAAGATCCTTGGCAGCTAGACGAGCAGTTCTTC	CASSQDPWQLDEQFF
-	15	-	TRBV24-1	TRBJ2-5	TGTGCCACCAGTGATCCCCTGGGGAGCGTTGAGACCCAGTACTTC	CATSDPLGSVETQYF
few	15	TRBD1	TRBV5-1	TRBJ2-7	TGCGCCAGCAGCTTGACGGGACAGGGACCCTACGAGCAGTACTTC	CASSLTGQGPYEQYF
-	13	-	TRBV20-1	TRBJ2-7	TGCAGTGCCCAGATACGAGGCTCCTACGAGCAGTACTTC	CSAQIRGSYEQYF
-	14	TRBD1	TRBV3-1	TRBJ2-7	TGTGCCAGCAGCCGTGGGGGACAGGGGGGCGAGCAGTACTTC	CASSRGGQGGEQYF
many	13	-	TRBV20-1	TRBJ1-2	TGCAGTGCTAGTCGTCCGTCAGGTGATGGCTACACCTTC	CSASRPSGDGYTF
few	14	-	TRBV7-9	TRBJ2-7	TGTGCCAGCAGCCCCGTTTTTTCCGCGGACGAGCAGTACTTC	CASSPVFSADEQYF
few	15	-	TRBV7-8	TRBJ1-6	TGTGCCAGTACCCGACAGGACCAATGGAATTCACCCCTCCACTTT	CASTRQDQWNSPLHF
-	15	TRBD1	TRBV28	TRBJ2-7	TGTGCCAGCAGTTTATTGACAGGGAAATCCTACGAGCAGTACTTC	CASSLLTGKSYEQYF
-	13	-	TRBV28	TRBJ2-5	TGTGCCACTTGGGGGGAGACGGTTGAGACCCAGTACTTC	CATWGETVETQYF
-	11	-	TRBV7-9	TRBJ2-3	TGTGCCAGCAGCTTCTCGGATTCGCAGTATTTT	CASSFSDSQYF
-	14	-	TRBV5-6	TRBJ2-3	TGTGCCAGCAGCGTCGGACGGGCCAAGGATACGCAGTATTTT	CASSVGRAKDTQYF
many	14	TRBD1	TRBV7-2	TRBJ2-5	TGTGCCAGCAGCTTAAGACAGGGGGCGCAGACCCAGTACTTC	CASSLRQGAQTQYF
-	15	-	TRBV6-2/TRBV6-3	TRBJ1-6	TGTGCCAGCAGTTACGAGGGAGCCGAGAATTCACCCCTCCACTTT	CASSYEGAENSPLHF
once	15	-	TRBV11-2	TRBJ2-1	TGTGCCAGCAGTACAAGACTGGCGGGGTACAATGAGCAGTTCTTC	CASSTRLAGYNEQFF
few	16	TRBD2	TRBV5-1	TRBJ2-1	TGCGCCAGCAGCTTGGCCGTTGGTAGCGGGGCGATGGGGCAGTTCTTC	CASSLAVGSGAMGQFF
-	15	TRBD2	TRBV20-1	TRBJ2-1	TGCAGTGCTAGAGATCGCGCTAGCGGGGGGCATGGGCAGTTCTTC	CSARDRASGGHGQFF
-	15	-	TRBV20-1	TRBJ2-7	TGCAGTGCTAGAGGAAGTCTGGGGGCAAGGTACGAGCAGTACTTC	CSARGSLGARYEQYF
once	13	-	TRBV20-1	TRBJ2-1	TGCAGTGACCGGGAGTCCGGTGGCAATGAGCAGTTCTTC	CSDRESGGNEQFF
few	12	-	TRBV6-2/TRBV6-3	TRBJ2-1	TGCGCAGCGGCGGGGTTCTACAATGAGCAGTTCTTC	CAAAGFYNEQFF
-	16	-	TRBV13	TRBJ1-5	TGTGCCAGCAGCTTAGGAAGGGGGGCTTTTAATCAGCCCCAGCATTTT	CASSLGRGAFNQPQHF